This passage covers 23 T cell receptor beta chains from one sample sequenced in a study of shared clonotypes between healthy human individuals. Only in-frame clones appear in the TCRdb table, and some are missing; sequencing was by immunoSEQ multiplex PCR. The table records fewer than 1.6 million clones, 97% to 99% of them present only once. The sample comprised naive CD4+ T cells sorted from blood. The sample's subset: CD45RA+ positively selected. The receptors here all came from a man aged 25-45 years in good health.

The CDR3 here is CASSETSGSTGELFF. Written as DNA, the CDR3 is TGTGCCAGCAGTGAAACTAGCGGGAGTACCGGGGAGCTGTTTTTT. This chain connects TRBV6-1 to TRBJ2-2; TRBD2 agrees at 11 bases. After removal of 2 bases from V and 5 bases from J, the junction contained 1 base not matched to a gene. This CDR3 has 15 amino acids. CDR1 MNHNS and CDR2 SASEGT come from the germline V gene.

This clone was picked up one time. The CDR3, as DNA: TGTGCCAGTAGTATAGGTGGGCAGCTGAGAACTGAAGCTTTCTTT. This codes for CASSIGGQLRTEAFF. J is TRBJ1-1 and V is TRBV19; D is ambiguous. The CDR3 sequence is 15 residues long. The V gene lost 1 base and the J gene lost 5 bases, with 14 bases spanning the gap. Germline V gene data show CDR1 as LNHDA and CDR2 as SQIVND (reference sequence).

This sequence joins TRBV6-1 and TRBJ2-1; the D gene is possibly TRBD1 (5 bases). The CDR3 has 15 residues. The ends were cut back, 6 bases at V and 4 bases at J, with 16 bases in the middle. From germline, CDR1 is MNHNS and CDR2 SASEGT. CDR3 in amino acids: CASRTDGLIYNEQFF. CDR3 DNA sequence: TGTGCCAGCAGGACAGATGGGCTAATATACAATGAGCAGTTCTTC.

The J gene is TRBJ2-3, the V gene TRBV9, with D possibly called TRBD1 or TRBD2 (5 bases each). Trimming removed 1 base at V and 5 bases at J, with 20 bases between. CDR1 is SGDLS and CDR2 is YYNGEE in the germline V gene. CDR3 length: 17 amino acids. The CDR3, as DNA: TGTGCCAGCAGCGTAACCCCCACCGGGACCCAGCAAGATACGCAGTATTTT. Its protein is CASSVTPTGTQQDTQYF.

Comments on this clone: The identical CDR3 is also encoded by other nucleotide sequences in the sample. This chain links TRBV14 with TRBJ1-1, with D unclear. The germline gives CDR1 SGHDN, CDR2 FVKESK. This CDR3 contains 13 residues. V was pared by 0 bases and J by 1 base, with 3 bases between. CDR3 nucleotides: TGTGCCAGCAGCCAAGATCGGAACACTGAAGCTTTCTTT. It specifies CASSQDRNTEAFF.

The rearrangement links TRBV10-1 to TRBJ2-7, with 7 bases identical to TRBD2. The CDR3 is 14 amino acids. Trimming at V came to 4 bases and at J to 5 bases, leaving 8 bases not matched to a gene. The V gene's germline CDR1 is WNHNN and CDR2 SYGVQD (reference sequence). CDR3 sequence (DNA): TGCGCCAGCAGTGCGACTAGCTTGGGCGACGAGCAGTACTTC. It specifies CASSATSLGDEQYF.

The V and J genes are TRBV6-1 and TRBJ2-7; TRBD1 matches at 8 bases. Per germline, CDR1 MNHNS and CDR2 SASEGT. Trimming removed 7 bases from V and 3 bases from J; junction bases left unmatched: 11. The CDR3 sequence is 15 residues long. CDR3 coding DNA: TGTGCCAGCATTCCAGGGGGCGCGGCTAACTACGAGCAGTACTTC. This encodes CASIPGGAANYEQYF.

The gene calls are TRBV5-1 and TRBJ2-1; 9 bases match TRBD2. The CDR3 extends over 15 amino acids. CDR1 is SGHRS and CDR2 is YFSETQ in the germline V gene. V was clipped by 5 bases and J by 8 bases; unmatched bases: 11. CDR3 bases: TGCGCCAGCAGTGTGGCGGGACTAGCCTTCTATGAGCAGTTCTTC. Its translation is CASSVAGLAFYEQFF.

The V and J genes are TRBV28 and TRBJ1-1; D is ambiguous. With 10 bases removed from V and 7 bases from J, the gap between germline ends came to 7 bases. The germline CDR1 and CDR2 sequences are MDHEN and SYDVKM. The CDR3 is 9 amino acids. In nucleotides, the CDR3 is TGTGCCACCGGTGATGAAGCTTTCTTT. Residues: CATGDEAFF.

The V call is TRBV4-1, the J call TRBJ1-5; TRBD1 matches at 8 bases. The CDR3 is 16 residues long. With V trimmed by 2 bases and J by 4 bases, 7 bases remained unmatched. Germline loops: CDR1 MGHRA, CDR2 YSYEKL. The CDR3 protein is CASSQHGTGENQPQHF. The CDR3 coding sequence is TGCGCCAGCAGCCAACACGGGACAGGTGAGAATCAGCCCCAGCATTTT.

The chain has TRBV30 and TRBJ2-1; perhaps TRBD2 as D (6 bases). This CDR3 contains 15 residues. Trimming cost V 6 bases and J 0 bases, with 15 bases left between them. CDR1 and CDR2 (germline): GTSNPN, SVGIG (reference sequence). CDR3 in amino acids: CACTCREVSYNEQFF. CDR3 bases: TGTGCCTGTACCTGTAGGGAGGTCTCCTACAATGAGCAGTTCTTC.

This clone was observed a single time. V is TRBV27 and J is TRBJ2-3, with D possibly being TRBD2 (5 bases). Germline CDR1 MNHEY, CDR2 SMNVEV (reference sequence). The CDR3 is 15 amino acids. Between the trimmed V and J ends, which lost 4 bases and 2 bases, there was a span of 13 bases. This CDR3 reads CASSSLAASTDTQYF. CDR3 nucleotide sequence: TGTGCCAGCAGTTCGCTAGCTGCTTCCACAGATACGCAGTATTTT.

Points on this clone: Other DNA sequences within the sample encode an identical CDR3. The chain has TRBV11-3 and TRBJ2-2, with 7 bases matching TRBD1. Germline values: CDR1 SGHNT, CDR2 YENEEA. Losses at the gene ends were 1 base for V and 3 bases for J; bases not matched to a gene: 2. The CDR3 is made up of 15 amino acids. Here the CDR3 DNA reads TGTGCCAGCAGCTTAGGGCAGGGGGACACCGGGGAGCTGTTTTTT. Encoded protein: CASSLGQGDTGELFF.

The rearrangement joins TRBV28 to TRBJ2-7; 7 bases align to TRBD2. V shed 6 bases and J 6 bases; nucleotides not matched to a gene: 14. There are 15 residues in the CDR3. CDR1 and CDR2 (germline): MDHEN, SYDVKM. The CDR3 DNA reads TGTGCCAGCAGCCCGACTACGGCGGGAGACCCCGAGCAGTACTTC. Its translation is CASSPTTAGDPEQYF.

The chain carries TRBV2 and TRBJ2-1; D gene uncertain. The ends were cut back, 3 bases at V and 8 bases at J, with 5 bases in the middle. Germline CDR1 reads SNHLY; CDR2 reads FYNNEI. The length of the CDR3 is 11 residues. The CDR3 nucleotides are TGTGCCAGCAGTGAGATGTATGAGCAGTTCTTC. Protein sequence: CASSEMYEQFF.

CDR3 DNA: TGTGCCAGCAGCGCCAAGGGAGGGGCTGAGCAGTACTTC. It is translated as CASSAKGGAEQYF. The V call is TRBV7-2, the J call TRBJ2-7; 7 bases line up with TRBD2. Germline CDR1 reads SGHTA; CDR2 reads FQGNSA. With 5 bases clipped from V and 7 bases from J, the junction kept 8 bases outside the gene matches. This CDR3 region has 13 residues.

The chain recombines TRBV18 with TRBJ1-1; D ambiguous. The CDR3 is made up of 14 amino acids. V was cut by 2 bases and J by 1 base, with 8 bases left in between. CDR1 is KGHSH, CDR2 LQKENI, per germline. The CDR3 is CASSPSNSNTEAFF. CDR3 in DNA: TGTGCCAGCTCACCATCGAACTCGAACACTGAAGCTTTCTTT.

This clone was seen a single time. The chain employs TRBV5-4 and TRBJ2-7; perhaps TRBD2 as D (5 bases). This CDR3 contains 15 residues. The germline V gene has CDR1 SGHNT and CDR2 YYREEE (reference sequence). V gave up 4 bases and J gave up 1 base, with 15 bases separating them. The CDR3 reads CASSTSGSKSYEQYF. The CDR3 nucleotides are TGTGCCAGCAGCACCTCGGGATCCAAGTCCTACGAGCAGTACTTC.

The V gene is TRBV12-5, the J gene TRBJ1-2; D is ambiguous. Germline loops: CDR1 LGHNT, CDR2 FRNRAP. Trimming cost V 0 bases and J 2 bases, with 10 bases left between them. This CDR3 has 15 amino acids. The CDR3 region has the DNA TGTGCTAGTGGTTTGGTTGTAGGGCGAAACTATGGCTACACCTTC. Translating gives CASGLVVGRNYGYTF.

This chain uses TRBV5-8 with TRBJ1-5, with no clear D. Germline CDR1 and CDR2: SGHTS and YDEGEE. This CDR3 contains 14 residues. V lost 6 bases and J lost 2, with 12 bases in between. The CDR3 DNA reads TGTGCCAGCACCTCGCTTTGGGGCAATCAGCCCCAGCATTTT. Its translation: CASTSLWGNQPQHF.

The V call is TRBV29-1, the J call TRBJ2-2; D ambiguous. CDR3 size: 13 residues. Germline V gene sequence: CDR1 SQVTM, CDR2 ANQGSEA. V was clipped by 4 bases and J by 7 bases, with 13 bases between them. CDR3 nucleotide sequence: TGCAGCGTTGTCTCCGGGCCTGGCGGGGAGCTGTTTTTT. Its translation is CSVVSGPGGELFF.

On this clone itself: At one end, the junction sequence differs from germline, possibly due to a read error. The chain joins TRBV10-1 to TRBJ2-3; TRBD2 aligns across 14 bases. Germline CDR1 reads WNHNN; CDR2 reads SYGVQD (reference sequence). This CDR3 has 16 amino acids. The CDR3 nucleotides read TGCGCCAGCAGTGGTGGGACTAGCGGGAGCATAGATACGCAGTATTTT. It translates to CASSGGTSGSIDTQYF.

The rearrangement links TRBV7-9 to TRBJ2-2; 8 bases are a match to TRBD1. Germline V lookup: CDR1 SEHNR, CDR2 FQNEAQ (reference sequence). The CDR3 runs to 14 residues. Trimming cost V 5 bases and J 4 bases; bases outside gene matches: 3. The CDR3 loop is CASSRDRFTGELFF. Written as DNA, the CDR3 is TGTGCCAGCAGCCGGGACAGGTTCACCGGGGAGCTGTTTTTT.